The rows below give T cell receptor beta chains drawn from one sample of a study of blood T cell repertoires in COVID-19. Generated by immunoSEQ multiplex PCR, the TCRdb table keeps only in-frame clones and is missing some. The table records tens of thousands of clones, around four fifths of them present only once. Sequenced: peripheral blood. The receptors here all came from a human donor with acute or convalescent COVID-19. The donor label of this sample is uncertain. The CDR3 runs from the conserved cysteine through the conserved F or W. A D gene is named only where the DNA matches it firmly. The listing skips clone size in some rows; elsewhere it reads once, few, many or a size class.

size	length	V	J	D	DNA	CDR3
-	13	TRBV3-1/TRBV3-2	TRBJ1-5	-	TGTGCCAGCAGCCAAGGGCGCAATCAGCCCCAGCATTTT	CASSQGRNQPQHF
-	13	TRBV10-2	TRBJ2-7	TRBD2	TGCGCCAGCAGGATAGCGGGCCTATACGAGCAGTACTTC	CASRIAGLYEQYF
-	13	TRBV28	TRBJ1-5	-	TGTGCCAGCAGCTGGGGGCTTGGTCAGCCCCAGCATTTT	CASSWGLGQPQHF
once	15	TRBV28	TRBJ1-3	TRBD1	TGTGCCAGCAGGGACGGGACAGGGTTCGGAAACACCATATATTTT	CASRDGTGFGNTIYF
-	16	TRBV7-6	TRBJ2-7	TRBD2	TGTGCCAGCAGGTCTACACCGGGGGGGAGCTCCTACGAGCAGTACTTC	CASRSTPGGSSYEQYF
-	14	TRBV5-1	TRBJ2-5	TRBD2	TGCGCCAGCAGCCTCCTCACGGGGGGGGAGACCCAGTACTTC	CASSLLTGGETQYF
-	16	TRBV6-5	TRBJ2-3	-	TGTGCCAGCAGTTACTCGGGGGGACTGGGGACAGATACGCAGTATTTT	CASSYSGGLGTDTQYF
-	13	TRBV11-3	TRBJ1-1	TRBD1	TGTGCCAGCAGCTTAGATCAGGGGGCCCCAGCTTTCTTT	CASSLDQGAPAFF
-	15	TRBV9	TRBJ2-2	TRBD2	TGTGCCAGCAGCGTGGCTAGCGGGAACACCGGGGAGCTGTTTTTT	CASSVASGNTGELFF
-	16	TRBV2	TRBJ1-1	TRBD1	TGTGCCAGCAGTGCAGGGGGGTATGTTAGGAACACTGAAGCTTTCTTT	CASSAGGYVRNTEAFF
-	16	TRBV19	TRBJ1-1	TRBD1	TGTGCCAGTAGAGGGACAGGGCAAGAGATTCCGAATGAAGCTTTCTTT	CASRGTGQEIPNEAFF
-	14	TRBV25-1	TRBJ1-2	TRBD1	TGTGCCAGCAGTGACAGGGGGACAGCTTATGGCTACACCTTC	CASSDRGTAYGYTF
-	14	TRBV3-1/TRBV3-2	TRBJ2-7	TRBD1	TGTGCCAGCAGAGGGACAGGGCTAACTCACGAGCAGTACTTC	CASRGTGLTHEQYF
-	16	TRBV27	TRBJ2-7	-	TGTGCCAGCAGTCGCCTCGGACAGATTTTCTCCTACGAGCAGTACTTC	CASSRLGQIFSYEQYF
-	13	TRBV6-5	TRBJ2-1	TRBD1	TGTGCCAGCAGACAGACAGGGGGCAATGAGCAGTTCTTC	CASRQTGGNEQFF
-	11	TRBV29-1	TRBJ1-1	-	TGCAGCGTTGATACTTACACTGAAGCTTTCTTT	CSVDTYTEAFF
-	13	TRBV5-4	TRBJ2-3	-	TGTGCCAGCAGCTTGATTAGCTCCAATACGCAGTATTTT	CASSLISSNTQYF
-	15	TRBV28	TRBJ1-2	TRBD1	TGTGCCAGCAGTATCGGGACAGGGATCTACTATGGCTACACCTTC	CASSIGTGIYYGYTF
-	21	TRBV9	TRBJ2-3	-	TGTGCCAGCAACTGGGCGGGGGCCCCAAGACTCCCCTCAAACCCCACAGATACGCAGTATTTT	CASNWAGAPRLPSNPTDTQYF
-	15	TRBV14	TRBJ2-1	-	TGTGCCAGCAGCCAAGACAGGAACCCCTACAATGAGCAGTTCTTC	CASSQDRNPYNEQFF